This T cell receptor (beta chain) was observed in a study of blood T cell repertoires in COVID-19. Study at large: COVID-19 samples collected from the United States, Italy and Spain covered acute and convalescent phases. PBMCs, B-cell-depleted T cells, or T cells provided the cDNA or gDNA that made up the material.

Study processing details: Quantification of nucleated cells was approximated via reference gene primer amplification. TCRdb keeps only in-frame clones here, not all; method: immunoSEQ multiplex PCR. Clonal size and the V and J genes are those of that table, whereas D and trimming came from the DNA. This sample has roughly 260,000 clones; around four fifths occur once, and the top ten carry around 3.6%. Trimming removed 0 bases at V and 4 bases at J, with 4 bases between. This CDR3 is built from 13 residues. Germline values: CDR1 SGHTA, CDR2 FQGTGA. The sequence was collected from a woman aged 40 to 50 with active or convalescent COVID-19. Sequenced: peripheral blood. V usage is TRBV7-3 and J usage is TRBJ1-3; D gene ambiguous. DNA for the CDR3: TGTGCCAGCAGCTTAACGGCCGGAAACACCATATATTTT. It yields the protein CASSLTAGNTIYF.